Listed here are 6 T cell receptor beta chains from one sample, sequenced in a study of cytomegalovirus exposure and HLA in healthy donors. 60 Vbeta and 13 Jbeta primers were used in PCR. Libraries were prepared by immunoSEQ multiplex PCR; TCRdb keeps only in-frame clonotypes and omits some of them. The table lists roughly 220,000 clones, 70% of them singletons. Sequenced input: PBMCs. Receptors were obtained from a man aged 35-49 years in good health and CMV-seropositive.

This clone was counted a single time. The chain has TRBV5-1 and TRBJ2-3; 7 nucleotides agree with TRBD2. This CDR3 comprises 16 residues. Germline V CDR1 and CDR2: SGHRS, YFSETQ. V shed 0 bases, J shed 1 base, and the junction held 5 bases outside the gene matches. The CDR3 DNA reads as TGCGCCAGCAGCTTGGACTGGGAGGGCGGCACAGATACGCAGTATTTT. Amino acids: CASSLDWEGGTDTQYF.

Concerning this clone: The same CDR3 also results from other DNA sequences found in this sample. V and J are TRBV7-5 and TRBJ2-7; the table's D call TRBD1 went unverified against the DNA. TRBV7-5 is shown as a pseudogene. The CDR3 extends over 11 amino acids. The CDR3 region is CNRKGAYEQYF. CDR3 coding DNA: TGTAACAGGAAGGGGGCCTACGAGCAGTACTTC.

The chain couples TRBV5-8 to TRBJ2-1; 7 bases fit TRBD1. V shed 5 bases, J shed 0 bases, and the junction held 5 bases outside the gene matches. Germline lookup yields CDR1 SGHTS and CDR2 YDEGEE. This CDR3 spans 15 amino acids. CDR3 sequence reads: CASRNRDSSYNEQFF. The CDR3 DNA reads TGTGCCAGCAGAAACCGGGACAGCTCCTACAATGAGCAGTTCTTC.

This sequence joins TRBV10-1 and TRBJ2-1; D perhaps matches TRBD2 (7 bases). The CDR3 has 16 residues. Germline V gene sequence: CDR1 WNHNN, CDR2 SYGVQD (reference sequence). The V and J ends lost 2 bases and 3 bases respectively, with 14 bases between them. The DNA of the CDR3 is TGCGCCAGCAGTGAGGGGGGGGGCCCGATCTACAATGAGCAGTTCTTC. Amino acid sequence: CASSEGGGPIYNEQFF.

This sequence joins TRBV15 and TRBJ1-1, with 9 bases aligning to TRBD1. The CDR3 runs to 15 residues. CDR1 is LNHNV, CDR2 YYDKDF, per germline (reference sequence). Germline trimming cut 0 bases from V and 5 bases from J; bases unmatched to any gene: 4. CDR3 loop: CATSRDPGQGTEAFF. The CDR3 DNA sequence: TGTGCCACCAGCAGAGATCCGGGACAGGGAACTGAAGCTTTCTTT.

The genes are TRBV10-3 and TRBJ2-5; 8 bases are a match to TRBD1. V was pared by 7 bases and J by 5 bases, with 12 bases of the junction left unmatched. The CDR3 has 15 residues. Germline values: CDR1 ENHRY, CDR2 SYGVKD. CDR3 sequence reads: CAIKGRGPVGETQYF. CDR3 in DNA: TGTGCCATCAAAGGCAGGGGGCCGGTCGGGGAGACCCAGTACTTC.